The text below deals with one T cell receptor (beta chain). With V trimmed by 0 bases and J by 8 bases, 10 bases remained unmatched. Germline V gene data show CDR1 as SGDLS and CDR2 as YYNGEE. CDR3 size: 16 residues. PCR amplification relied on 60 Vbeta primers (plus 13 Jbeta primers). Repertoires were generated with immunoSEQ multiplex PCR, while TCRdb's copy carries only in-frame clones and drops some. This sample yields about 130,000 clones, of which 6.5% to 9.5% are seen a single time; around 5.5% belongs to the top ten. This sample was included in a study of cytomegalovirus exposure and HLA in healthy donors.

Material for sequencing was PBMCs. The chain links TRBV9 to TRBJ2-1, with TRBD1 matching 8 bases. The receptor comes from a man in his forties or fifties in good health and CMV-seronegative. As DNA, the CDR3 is TGTGCCAGCAGCGTAGCCCCTGGACAGGGTAGGGATGAGCAGTTCTTC. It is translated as CASSVAPGQGRDEQFF.